This passage covers 12 T cell receptor beta chains from one sample sequenced in a study of T cell repertoires in cytomegalovirus infection. TCRdb itself ran the reads through MiXCR, one entry per CDR3 protein. The table records roughly 920,000 distinct CDR3 sequences, around 30% of them present only once. These TCRs are of unknown antigen specificity. Sequenced here: cultured CD8+ T cells from PBMCs, sampled from culture after CMV antigen stimulation. The receptor set was obtained from a human donor in good health (CMV status not recorded). Some clones in this sample may be carry-over from other donors' samples.

This chain uses TRBV10-3 with TRBJ1-1, with D perhaps matching TRBD1 (6 bases). CDR3 size: 13 residues. Trimming cost V 6 bases and J 5 bases, with 13 bases left between them. Germline-derived CDR1 and CDR2 are ENHRY and SYGVKD. The CDR3 region has the DNA TGTGCCATCAGCGAATCGGACAGAACTGAAGCTTTCTTT. Protein product: CAISESDRTEAFF.

This clonotype was seen at least ten times. The chain joins TRBV7-8 to TRBJ2-2, with 9 bases matching TRBD1. From germline, CDR1 is SGHVS and CDR2 FQNEAQ. The V gene end was trimmed by 5 bases and the J gene end by 0 bases; junction bases not matched to a gene: 10. CDR3 length: 18 residues. CDR3 sequence (DNA): TGTGCCAGCAGCCAGGACAGGGGATGGTCGACGAACACCGGGGAGCTGTTTTTT. It encodes CASSQDRGWSTNTGELFF.

This clonotype was found a few times. This chain uses TRBV7-6 with TRBJ1-5; weak D call: TRBD1 (5 bases). Between the trimmed V and J ends, which lost 6 bases and 5 bases, there was a span of 14 bases. The germline gives CDR1 SGHVS, CDR2 FNYEAQ. This CDR3 has 14 amino acids. CDR3 nucleotide sequence: TGTGCCAGCAGTGGGGGGAGGGAAGATCAGCCCCAGCATTTT. Its protein is CASSGGREDQPQHF. Based on the CDR3 plus reference TRBV7-6 and TRBJ1-5, the full variable domain is GAGVSQSPRYKVTKRGQDVALRCDPISGHVSLYWYRQALGQGPEFLTYFNYEAQQDKSGLPNDRFSAERPEGSISTLTIQRTEQRDSAMYRCASSGGREDQPQHFGDGTRLSIL.

This clonotype was picked up many times. This chain uses TRBV7-8 with TRBJ2-3; TRBD2 aligns across 13 bases. CDR1 and CDR2 (germline): SGHVS, FQNEAQ. V lost 5 bases and J lost 5; bases outside the gene matches: 7. This CDR3 region has 16 residues. For the CDR3, the DNA is TGTGCCAGCAGCACCGGGACTAGCGGGGATTTAGATACGCAGTATTTT. Protein: CASSTGTSGDLDTQYF.

This clonotype has a handful of counts. V is TRBV19 and J is TRBJ1-5, with 10 nucleotides matching TRBD1. This CDR3 comprises 15 residues. Trimming at V came to 7 bases and at J to 11 bases, leaving 14 bases not matched to a gene. Germline lookup yields CDR1 LNHDA and CDR2 SQIVND (reference sequence). In DNA form, the CDR3 reads TGTGCCAGTACCCCCGACAGGGGGCTAGGGGTAGCCCAGCATTTT. It encodes CASTPDRGLGVAQHF. Full variable domain (missing parts from reference TRBV19 and TRBJ1-5): DGGITQSPKYLFRKEGQNVTLSCEQNLNHDAMYWYRQDPGQGLRLIYYSQIVNDFQKGDIAEGYSVSREKKESFPLTVTSAQKNPTAFYLCASTPDRGLGVAQHFGDGTRLSIL.

This clonotype was seen ten or more times. This chain links TRBV12-3 or TRBV12-4 with TRBJ1-4; unclear D gene. The CDR3 runs to 13 residues. The V and J ends lost 5 bases and 7 bases respectively, with 11 bases between them. CDR3 DNA: TGTGCCAGCAGTGATAGGAGAGGTGAAAAACTGTTTTTT. Translation gives CASSDRRGEKLFF.

This clonotype was observed a single time. The chain carries TRBV14 and TRBJ1-1, with D possibly being TRBD1 (5 bases). The germline CDR1 and CDR2 sequences are SGHDN and FVKESK. V lost 6 bases to trimming and J lost 6 bases, with 14 bases between them. CDR3 length: 13 residues. The CDR3 sequence: CASSLNQGAEAFF. The CDR3 nucleotides read TGTGCCAGCAGTCTAAACCAGGGCGCTGAAGCTTTCTTT.

This chain joins TRBV12-3 or TRBV12-4 and TRBJ1-3, with D possibly TRBD1 on 5 matching bases. Trimming stripped 3 bases from V and 1 base from J, with 16 bases between. The CDR3 sequence is 17 residues long. The CDR3 reads CASSFTPGGISGNTIYF. CDR3 nucleotide sequence: TGTGCCAGCAGTTTTACCCCGGGGGGAATATCTGGAAACACCATATATTTT.

CDR3 DNA: TGTGCCAGCAGCACATCGGACAGGGATCAGCCCCAGCATTTT. This translates into CASSTSDRDQPQHF. The chain combines TRBV7-9 with TRBJ1-5; 8 positions agree with TRBD1. Germline loops: CDR1 SEHNR, CDR2 FQNEAQ (reference sequence). The CDR3 totals 14 residues. V shed 5 bases, J shed 5 bases, and the junction held 5 bases outside the gene matches.

The chain recombines TRBV27 with TRBJ2-3; TRBD2 matches 8 bases. Germline V gene lookup returns CDR1 MNHEY and CDR2 SMNVEV (reference sequence). This CDR3 is built from 16 residues. J was trimmed by 2 bases and V by 3 bases; bases with no gene match: 7. The CDR3 DNA reads as TGTGCCAGCAGTTTTGAAGCGGGGGAGCTCACAGATACGCAGTATTTT. Residues: CASSFEAGELTDTQYF.

The chain uses TRBV2 and TRBJ1-5; 7 nucleotides line up with TRBD1. This CDR3 has 17 amino acids. Trimming cost V 6 bases and J 3 bases; bases outside gene matches: 14. Germline lookup yields CDR1 SNHLY and CDR2 FYNNEI. The CDR3 loop reads CASSAGTAIYNNQPQHF. In nucleotides, the CDR3 is TGTGCCAGCAGCGCGGGGACAGCGATCTATAACAATCAGCCCCAGCATTTT.

The gene calls are TRBV2 and TRBJ1-4, with D hard to call. CDR1 is SNHLY, CDR2 FYNNEI, per germline. V lost 3 bases and J lost 6, with 8 bases in between. CDR3 length: 13 amino acids. CDR3 in amino acids: CASSEVGDEKLFF. DNA for the CDR3: TGTGCCAGCAGTGAGGTCGGGGATGAAAAACTGTTTTTT. The complete variable domain, with remaining parts taken from reference TRBV2 and TRBJ1-4, reads EPEVTQTPSHQVTQMGQEVILRCVPISNHLYFYWYRQILGQKVEFLVSFYNNEISEKSEIFDDQFSVERPDGSNFTLKIRSTKLEDSAMYFCASSEVGDEKLFFGSGTQLSVL.